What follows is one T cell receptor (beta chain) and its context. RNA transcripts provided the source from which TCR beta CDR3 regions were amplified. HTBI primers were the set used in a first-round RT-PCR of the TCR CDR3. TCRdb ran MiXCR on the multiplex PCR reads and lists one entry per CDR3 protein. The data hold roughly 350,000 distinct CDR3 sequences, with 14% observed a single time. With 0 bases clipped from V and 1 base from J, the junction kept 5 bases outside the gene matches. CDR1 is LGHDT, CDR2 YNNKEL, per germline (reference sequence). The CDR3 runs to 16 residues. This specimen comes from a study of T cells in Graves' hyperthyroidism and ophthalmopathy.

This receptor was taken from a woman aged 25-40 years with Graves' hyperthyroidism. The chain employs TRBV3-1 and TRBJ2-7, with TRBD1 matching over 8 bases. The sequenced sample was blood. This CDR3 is CASSQDQGAWSYEQYF. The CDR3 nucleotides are TGTGCCAGCAGCCAAGATCAGGGGGCTTGGTCCTACGAGCAGTACTTC.